Each of the 12 T cell receptor beta chains below was sequenced from the same sample in a study of blood T cell repertoires in COVID-19 (dated by TCRdb to the early 2020s). Libraries were constructed by the immunoSEQ multiplex PCR assay. TCRdb limited this immuneACCESS table to in-frame rearrangements with V and J called. A share of clones is missing; checked studies link under half to unresolved V genes, and the rest is unexplained. For this sample there are about 90,000 clones; 60% to 85% appear just once. The top ten hold over 6.5% of the sample. Specimen: peripheral blood. The receptors originated from a man aged 65 to 85 with acute or convalescent COVID-19.

The J gene is TRBJ2-1, the V gene TRBV5-1; 9 nucleotides align to TRBD2. CDR1 and CDR2 (germline): SGHRS, YFSETQ. The CDR3 loop spans 15 amino acids. J was trimmed by 7 bases and V by 5 bases; bases with no gene match: 10. The CDR3 reads CASRAVAGVGNEQFF. DNA of the CDR3: TGCGCCAGCAGAGCGGTAGCGGGAGTCGGTAATGAGCAGTTCTTC.

The chain combines TRBV19 with TRBJ1-2; D call uncertain. The CDR3 has 12 amino acids. Trimming cost V 7 bases and J 1 base, with 7 bases left between them. The germline V gene encodes CDR1 LNHDA and CDR2 SQIVND (reference sequence). CDR3 coding DNA: TGTGCCAGTACCTACCTTAACTATGGCTACACCTTC. Protein: CASTYLNYGYTF.

In the case of this clone: Other DNA sequences in the same sample also yield this CDR3. This chain joins TRBV5-6 and TRBJ1-1; D is perhaps TRBD1 (5 bases). Per germline, CDR1 SGHDT and CDR2 YYEEEE. This CDR3 spans 13 amino acids. The ends were cut back, 0 bases at V and 4 bases at J, with 7 bases in the middle. Here the CDR3 DNA reads TGTGCCAGCAGCTTGGACAGGCGCACTGAAGCTTTCTTT. Translating it yields CASSLDRRTEAFF.

V and J are TRBV24-1 and TRBJ1-5; 9 bases fit TRBD1. Germline CDR1 reads KGHDR; CDR2 reads SFDVKD. This CDR3 contains 18 residues. J was trimmed by 4 bases and V by 4 bases; bases with no gene match: 13. The CDR3 sequence is CATSDAGQGQPTNQPQHF. The CDR3 DNA reads as TGTGCCACCAGTGACGCGGGACAGGGTCAACCAACTAATCAGCCCCAGCATTTT.

The rearrangement joins TRBV5-1 to TRBJ1-4, with D tentatively TRBD1 (6 bases). CDR3 length equals 15 residues. CDR1 and CDR2 from the germline V gene are SGHRS and YFSETQ. Trimming pared 4 bases from V and 6 bases from J, leaving 16 bases between. The CDR3 region is CASSPTGSRDEKLFF. CDR3 DNA sequence: TGCGCCAGCAGCCCAACAGGGTCAAGGGATGAAAAACTGTTTTTT.

The chain couples TRBV2 to TRBJ1-1; 8 bases are shared with TRBD1. Trimming took 7 bases from V and 1 from J; bases not matched to a gene: 5. The CDR3 loop spans 14 amino acids. The germline V gene encodes CDR1 SNHLY and CDR2 FYNNEI. The CDR3 coding sequence is TGTGCCAGCATGGGCCAGGGGGCGAACACTGAAGCTTTCTTT. It yields the protein CASMGQGANTEAFF. The complete variable domain, with remaining parts taken from reference TRBV2 and TRBJ1-1, reads EPEVTQTPSHQVTQMGQEVILRCVPISNHLYFYWYRQILGQKVEFLVSFYNNEISEKSEIFDDQFSVERPDGSNFTLKIRSTKLEDSAMYFCASMGQGANTEAFFGQGTRLTVV.

The V call is TRBV7-3, the J call TRBJ2-1, with a weak D call TRBD2 (6 bases). V lost 5 bases and J 0 bases, leaving 14 bases between the germline ends. The CDR3 has 16 residues. Germline V CDR1 and CDR2: SGHTA, FQGTGA. The CDR3 reads CASSPRTTSSYNEQFF. In DNA form, the CDR3 reads TGTGCCAGCAGCCCCCGGACGACTAGCTCCTACAATGAGCAGTTCTTC.

The V gene is TRBV19, the J gene TRBJ2-2, with a possible D match to TRBD2 (6 bases). Trimming removed 8 bases from V and 5 bases from J, with 15 bases in between. Germline values: CDR1 LNHDA, CDR2 SQIVND (reference sequence). This CDR3 contains 14 residues. The CDR3 protein is CASWKEGPTGELFF. CDR3 DNA: TGTGCCAGTTGGAAGGAGGGCCCGACCGGGGAGCTGTTTTTT.

The J gene is TRBJ1-5, the V gene TRBV5-6; 7 bases align to TRBD1. The germline V gene has CDR1 SGHDT and CDR2 YYEEEE. V gave up 0 bases and J gave up 6 bases; unmatched junction bases: 3. The CDR3 is 14 amino acids. The DNA of the CDR3 is TGTGCCAGCAGCTTGGGGCAGGGGGGTCAGCCCCAGCATTTT. Translation: CASSLGQGGQPQHF.

The chain employs TRBV5-1 and TRBJ2-3; TRBD2 matches at 9 bases. The CDR3 covers 16 residues. Germline values: CDR1 SGHRS, CDR2 YFSETQ. Trimming cost V 0 bases and J 1 base; bases outside gene matches: 3. CDR3 in amino acids: CASSLVPSGGTDTQYF. The DNA for the CDR3 is TGCGCCAGCAGCTTGGTTCCTAGCGGGGGCACAGATACGCAGTATTTT. The complete variable domain, with remaining parts taken from reference TRBV5-1 and TRBJ2-3, reads KAGVTQTPRYLIKTRGQQVTLSCSPISGHRSVSWYQQTPGQGLQFLFEYFSETQRNKGNFPGRFSGRQFSNSRSEMNVSTLELGDSALYLCASSLVPSGGTDTQYFGPGTRLTVL.

The genes are TRBV19 and TRBJ1-1; no clear D gene. Trimming shortened V by 2 bases and J by 3 bases, and 7 bases separated the two germline ends. Germline V CDR1 and CDR2: LNHDA, SQIVND (reference sequence). The CDR3 sequence is 13 residues long. CDR3 protein: CASSISRDTEAFF. The CDR3 DNA sequence: TGTGCCAGTAGTATAAGTCGAGACACTGAAGCTTTCTTT.

The J gene is TRBJ2-4, the V gene TRBV19; D is perhaps TRBD1 (6 bases). Germline V lookup: CDR1 LNHDA, CDR2 SQIVND (reference sequence). V shed 6 bases and J shed 0 bases, with 15 bases lying between them. CDR3 length: 16 residues. CDR3 loop: CASSSGQSLAKNIQYF. Here the CDR3 DNA reads TGTGCCAGTAGCTCCGGACAGAGCTTAGCCAAAAACATTCAGTACTTC.